These 8 T cell receptor beta chains originate from one sample sequenced in a study of blood T cells in healthy people across ages. For the second PCR, which ran for about 7 to 11 cycles, a sample-barcoded 5' primer and a J-beta primer mix were used. TCRdb analysed the 5' RACE reads with MiXCR anew, one entry per CDR3 protein. The repertoire holds about 1.5 million distinct CDR3 sequences, with approximately 42% as singletons. Sequencing was done on a sample of blood. The receptors were sampled from a woman under 30 in good health.

This clonotype was observed many times. This chain uses TRBV6-2 or TRBV6-3 with TRBJ2-3; TRBD2 agrees at 11 bases. Per germline, CDR1 MNHEY and CDR2 SVGEGT. This CDR3 comprises 16 residues. After removal of 5 bases from V and 6 bases from J, the junction contained 10 bases not matched to a gene. Written as DNA, the CDR3 is TGTGCCAGCAGTCCCTGGGAGACTAGCGGGAAGGATACGCAGTATTTT. Amino acid sequence: CASSPWETSGKDTQYF.

On this clonotype itself: A read error is possible here, since a much larger clone lies one base away. DNA for the CDR3: TGTGCCAGCAGGGACAGGGGCTCCTACGAGCAGTACTTC. Translated: CASRDRGSYEQYF. The V call is TRBV2, the J call TRBJ2-7; 9 bases fit TRBD1. Per the germline V gene, CDR1 is SNHLY and CDR2 is FYNNEI. The length of the CDR3 is 13 residues. The trim removed 6 bases at V and 0 bases at J, leaving 0 bases unmatched.

This chain uses TRBV12-3 or TRBV12-4 with TRBJ1-2, with 8 bases matching TRBD1. This CDR3 comprises 12 residues. With 7 bases clipped from V and 10 bases from J, the junction kept 8 bases outside the gene matches. As DNA, the CDR3 is TGTGCCAGCAACCCGGGGACAGGTGACTACACCTTC. It is translated as CASNPGTGDYTF.

This clonotype showed up just a few times. The chain recombines TRBV28 with TRBJ2-7; 7 positions match TRBD1. Trimming at V came to 4 bases and at J to 3 bases, leaving 9 bases not matched to a gene. CDR3 length: 15 amino acids. CDR1 and CDR2 from the germline V gene are MDHEN and SYDVKM. The CDR3 protein is CASSSPGTAYYEQYF. CDR3 in DNA: TGTGCCAGCAGTTCTCCCGGGACAGCATACTACGAGCAGTACTTC.

The genes are TRBV6-4 and TRBJ2-1; 7 bases agree with TRBD2. The CDR3 has 16 residues. Unmatched junction bases numbered 7, after V lost 3 bases and J lost 2 bases. Germline V gene data show CDR1 as MRHNA and CDR2 as SNTAGT. The CDR3 region is CASSESSGVPYNEQFF. Here the CDR3 DNA reads TGTGCCAGCAGTGAATCGAGCGGGGTCCCCTACAATGAGCAGTTCTTC.

This clonotype was observed a few times. V usage is TRBV6-2 or TRBV6-3 and J usage is TRBJ2-7, with 9 bases that match TRBD2. With V trimmed by 6 bases and J by 6 bases, 9 bases remained unmatched. The CDR3 is 14 amino acids. Germline values: CDR1 MNHEY, CDR2 SVGEGT. Written as DNA, the CDR3 is TGTGCCAGCAGACCCGGGACTAGCATGGCCGAGCAGTACTTC. Its translation is CASRPGTSMAEQYF.

The V gene is TRBV4-2, the J gene TRBJ1-1; D gene unclear. V was clipped by 0 bases and J by 11 bases, with 10 bases between them. The germline V gene encodes CDR1 LGHNA and CDR2 YNFKEQ. The CDR3 consists of 12 residues. The CDR3 nucleotides are TGTGCCAGCAGCCAAGAGCGCTATATCGCTTTCTTT. Translating gives CASSQERYIAFF.

This clonotype was counted only a few times. V and J are TRBV4-1 and TRBJ2-7; 10 nucleotides align to TRBD2. The V gene's germline CDR1 is MGHRA and CDR2 YSYEKL. Trimming at V came to 2 bases and at J to 2 bases, leaving 9 bases not matched to a gene. This CDR3 region has 17 residues. Here the CDR3 reads CASSQSTFSGRPYEQYF. CDR3 DNA sequence: TGCGCCAGCAGCCAATCCACCTTTAGCGGGAGGCCCTACGAGCAGTACTTC.